Sequencing of this T cell receptor (beta chain) was carried out in a study of T cells after yellow fever vaccination. Whole-study context: Fractions of limited cellularity were prepared by means of SMART-Seq v4 Ultra Low Input.

This clonotype showed up many times. Each CDR3 protein is one row after TCRdb ran MiXCR on the 5' RACE reads. The sample has about 240,000 distinct CDR3 sequences, 3.6% seen once. Germline CDR1 and CDR2: MNHNY and SVGAGI (reference sequence). Between the trimmed V and J ends, which lost 4 bases and 11 bases, there was a span of 18 bases. This CDR3 has 15 amino acids. The gene calls are TRBV6-6 and TRBJ1-6, with a tentative D call TRBD1 (5 bases). The sample consisted of PBMCs, taken 15 days after the yellow fever booster vaccination. The source of this sequence is a young man who received the YFV17D yellow fever vaccine. CDR3 residues: CASSSIQAVAAPLHF. As DNA, the CDR3 is TGTGCCAGCAGTTCAATACAGGCAGTAGCTGCACCCCTCCACTTT.